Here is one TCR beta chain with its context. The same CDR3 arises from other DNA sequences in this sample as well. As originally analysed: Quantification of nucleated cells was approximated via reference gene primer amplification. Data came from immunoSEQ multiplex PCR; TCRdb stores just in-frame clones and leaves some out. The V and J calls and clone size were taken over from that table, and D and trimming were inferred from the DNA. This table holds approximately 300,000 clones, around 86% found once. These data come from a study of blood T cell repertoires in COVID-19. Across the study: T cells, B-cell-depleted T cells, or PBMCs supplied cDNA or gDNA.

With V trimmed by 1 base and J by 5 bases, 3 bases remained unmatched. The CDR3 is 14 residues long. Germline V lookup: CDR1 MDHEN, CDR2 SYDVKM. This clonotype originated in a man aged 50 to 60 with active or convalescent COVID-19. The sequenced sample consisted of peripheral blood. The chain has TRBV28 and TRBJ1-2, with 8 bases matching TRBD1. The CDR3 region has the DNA TGTGCCAGCAGTTTATCAACAGGGGGTTATGGCTACACCTTC. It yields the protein CASSLSTGGYGYTF.